This TCR beta chain derives from a study of cytomegalovirus exposure and HLA in healthy donors. Germline loops: CDR1 LNHDA, CDR2 SQIVND (reference sequence). The CDR3 loop spans 14 amino acids. Trimming removed 4 bases from V and 1 base from J; junction bases left unmatched: 2. This PCR relied on a set of 60 Vbeta primers and 13 Jbeta primers. Libraries were prepared by immunoSEQ multiplex PCR; TCRdb keeps only in-frame clonotypes and omits some of them. This table holds about 150,000 clones, about 85% found once. The J gene is TRBJ2-3, the V gene TRBV19, with 7 nucleotides matching TRBD1. Sequences were obtained from PBMCs. The TCR was taken from a young woman in good health and CMV-seronegative. In nucleotides, the CDR3 is TGTGCCAGTAGTACCGGGACAGGCACAGATACGCAGTATTTT. The encoded protein is CASSTGTGTDTQYF.